This T cell receptor (beta chain) was recovered during a study of Graves' ophthalmopathy and Graves' hyperthyroidism. CDR3 regions of TCR beta were amplified from RNA transcripts. After a first-round RT-PCR with HTBI primers, a second-round multiplex PCR was run. MiXCR was run by TCRdb on the multiplex PCR reads, yielding one entry per CDR3 protein. The sample includes some 210,000 distinct CDR3 sequences, about 32% seen only once; the top ten take approximately 9.6%. Germline CDR1 and CDR2: LGHNT and FRNRAP. Trimming shortened V by 1 base and J by 5 bases, and 6 bases separated the two germline ends. The CDR3 has 13 residues.

Sequences were obtained from peripheral blood. This TCR derives from a man aged 50 to 59 with Graves' ophthalmopathy. This chain uses TRBV12-5 with TRBJ1-5, with unresolved D. The CDR3 coding sequence is TGTGCTAGTGGTTTGGGTAGGGATCAGCCCCAGCATTTT. Amino acids: CASGLGRDQPQHF. Based on the CDR3 plus reference TRBV12-5 and TRBJ1-5, the full variable domain is DARVTQTPRHKVTEMGQEVTMRCQPILGHNTVFWYRQTMMQGLELLAYFRNRAPLDDSGMPKDRFSAEMPDATLATLKIQPSEPRDSAVYFCASGLGRDQPQHFGDGTRLSIL.